The T cell receptor beta chain described here comes from a study of T cell responses to AZD1222 COVID-19 vaccine. Study results and caveats: The study sampled repertoires only after the peak T cell response. Possibly, clonal diversity was underestimated; donors were largely white British and included more females. Baseline seropositivity characterized only a handful of AZD1222 recipients.

TCRdb's copy holds only in-frame clones and misses some; the assay was immunoSEQ multiplex PCR. The table has about 99,000 clones, approximately 90% seen once. Second-dose intervals near 4 or 12 weeks were combined. Trimming shortened V by 1 base and J by 8 bases, and 14 bases separated the two germline ends. CDR3 length: 15 amino acids. Looked up from germline, CDR1 is SEHNR and CDR2 is FQNEAQ (reference sequence). A note on this clone: Its antigen remains unknown.

The input for sequencing was peripheral blood, taken 28 days after the second AZD1222 dose. The receptor comes from an adult who received the AZD1222 COVID-19 vaccine. The rearrangement joins TRBV7-9 to TRBJ1-4; perhaps TRBD1 as D (5 bases). In nucleotides, the CDR3 is TGTGCCAGCAGCTTAGAGGAGGGAGACAGCGAAAAACTGTTTTTT. Encoded protein: CASSLEEGDSEKLFF. Complete variable domain (other parts from reference TRBV7-9 and TRBJ1-4): DTGVSQNPRHKITKRGQNVTFRCDPISEHNRLYWYRQTLGQGPEFLTYFQNEAQLEKSRLLSDRFSAERPKGSFSTLEIQRTEQGDSAMYLCASSLEEGDSEKLFFGSGTQLSVL.